Following are 17 T cell receptor beta chains from one sample sequenced in a study of T cell changes during pregnancy in multiple sclerosis. Clones were read by immunoSEQ multiplex PCR, and TCRdb kept only the in-frame ones, dropping some. The table records around 37,000 clones, around 92% of them present only once. The specimen comprised CD8+ T cells from peripheral blood mononuclear cells, sampled in the second trimester of pregnancy. The receptors stem from a female donor with multiple sclerosis, enrolled in a pregnancy study.

The chain recombines TRBV10-3 with TRBJ2-1; 8 bases map to TRBD2. The junction had 5 bases not matched to a gene; V was cut back by 0 bases and J by 7 bases. This CDR3 comprises 15 residues. Per the germline V gene, CDR1 is ENHRY and CDR2 is SYGVKD. In nucleotides, the CDR3 is TGTGCCATCAGTGAGTCAGTAGCGGGAAAAAATGAGCAGTTCTTC. Amino acids: CAISESVAGKNEQFF.

This sequence joins TRBV7-6 and TRBJ1-4; no reliable D call. V shed 4 bases and J shed 8 bases, with 17 bases lying between them. CDR3 size: 15 residues. Germline CDR1 reads SGHVS; CDR2 reads FNYEAQ. DNA of the CDR3: TGTGCCAGCAGCTACAGTAAGGGAGCTCGCGAAAAACTGTTTTTT. Its protein product is CASSYSKGAREKLFF.

V is TRBV19 and J is TRBJ2-3; TRBD1 matches 7 bases. From germline, CDR1 is LNHDA and CDR2 SQIVND (reference sequence). The CDR3 length is 15 residues. The ends lost 7 bases at V and 2 bases at J; junction bases unmatched: 9. CDR3 sequence reads: CASTEDRASTDTQYF. The CDR3 bases are TGTGCCAGTACTGAAGACAGGGCCTCCACAGATACGCAGTATTTT. The full variable domain, in which reference TRBV19 and TRBJ2-3 provide the parts outside the CDR3, is DGGITQSPKYLFRKEGQNVTLSCEQNLNHDAMYWYRQDPGQGLRLIYYSQIVNDFQKGDIAEGYSVSREKKESFPLTVTSAQKNPTAFYLCASTEDRASTDTQYFGPGTRLTVL.

J is TRBJ2-7 and V is TRBV4-1, with TRBD1 as a possible D gene (5 bases). From germline, CDR1 is MGHRA and CDR2 YSYEKL. There are 15 residues in the CDR3. V dropped 3 bases and J dropped 3 bases, with 15 bases sitting between them. The CDR3 DNA follows: TGCGCCAGCAGCCATCTCGGCGACAGCGTCTACGAGCAGTACTTC. Its translation: CASSHLGDSVYEQYF.

The V and J genes are TRBV7-9 and TRBJ2-1, with D possibly TRBD2 on 5 matching bases. The CDR3 length is 14 residues. The V end was cut by 7 bases, the J end by 2 bases, with 12 bases between. CDR1 SEHNR and CDR2 FQNEAQ come from the germline V gene (reference sequence). The CDR3 bases are TGTGCCAGCACCTCGGGGAGTACCTACAATGAGCAGTTCTTC. Its translation: CASTSGSTYNEQFF.

This rearrangement joins TRBV5-1 to TRBJ1-5; 9 bases are shared with TRBD1. The V and J ends lost 4 bases and 2 bases, in that order; junction bases with no gene match: 13. Germline CDR1 is SGHRS and CDR2 is YFSETQ. CDR3 size: 18 residues. This CDR3 is CASSRRPTGGLGNQPQHF. CDR3 bases: TGCGCCAGCAGCCGAAGACCGACAGGGGGGTTAGGCAATCAGCCCCAGCATTTT.

J is TRBJ1-1 and V is TRBV7-6, with D tentatively TRBD1 (6 bases). Germline loops: CDR1 SGHVS, CDR2 FNYEAQ. The ends were cut back, 1 base at V and 5 bases at J, with 14 bases in the middle. This CDR3 has 15 amino acids. This CDR3 reads CASSLVTGYGTEAFF. CDR3 coding DNA: TGTGCCAGCAGCTTAGTAACAGGGTATGGTACTGAAGCTTTCTTT.

The CDR3 sequence is CASSTYSTGGSRAGELFF. The CDR3 nucleotides read TGTGCCAGCAGCACATATTCGACAGGCGGTAGCAGGGCCGGGGAGCTGTTTTTT. The gene calls are TRBV13 and TRBJ2-2, with D maybe TRBD1 (6 bases). The CDR3 sequence is 18 residues long. The germline gives CDR1 PRHDT, CDR2 FYEKMQ (reference sequence). V shed 5 bases and J shed 6 bases, with 25 bases lying between them. Together with reference TRBV13 and TRBJ2-2, the CDR3 gives the full variable domain: AAGVIQSPRHLIKEKRETATLKCYPIPRHDTVYWYQQGPGQDPQFLISFYEKMQSDKGSIPDRFSAQQFSDYHSELNMSSLELGDSALYFCASSTYSTGGSRAGELFFGEGSRLTVL.

J is TRBJ2-1 and V is TRBV27; D is unclear. The V end lost 5 bases, the J end lost 4 bases, and 12 bases lay between the germline ends. This CDR3 comprises 14 residues. CDR1 and CDR2 from the germline V gene are MNHEY and SMNVEV (reference sequence). CDR3 DNA: TGTGCCAGCAGTATCACGGGTCCTTACAATGAGCAGTTCTTC. The encoded protein is CASSITGPYNEQFF.

This clone was picked up one time. V is TRBV6-5 and J is TRBJ1-3; possibly TRBD1 for D (5 bases). This CDR3 comprises 14 residues. From germline, CDR1 is MNHEY and CDR2 SVGAGI. Trimming stripped 5 bases from V and 4 bases from J, with 12 bases between. DNA of the CDR3: TGTGCCAGCAGTCCCTCAGGGTACGGAAACACCATATATTTT. This codes for CASSPSGYGNTIYF.

CDR3 sequence: CASSPQGPVSYNEQFF. CDR3 DNA: TGTGCCAGTAGTCCACAGGGGCCAGTCTCCTACAATGAGCAGTTCTTC. This rearrangement joins TRBV19 to TRBJ2-1; 7 positions agree with TRBD1. The germline gives CDR1 LNHDA, CDR2 SQIVND (reference sequence). The CDR3 is 16 amino acids. J lost 0 bases, V lost 5 bases, and 7 bases had no gene match.

V usage is TRBV19 and J usage is TRBJ2-1; D not resolved. The ends were cut back, 8 bases at V and 4 bases at J, with 21 bases in the middle. Looked up from germline, CDR1 is LNHDA and CDR2 is SQIVND (reference sequence). The CDR3 runs to 16 residues. This chain's CDR3 is CASSSKAGWVYNEQFF. The CDR3 DNA sequence: TGTGCCAGTTCCTCCAAGGCAGGCTGGGTGTACAATGAGCAGTTCTTC.

This chain joins TRBV5-1 and TRBJ2-1; 8 nucleotides line up with TRBD1. V shed 4 bases, J shed 4 bases, and the junction held 13 bases outside the gene matches. The CDR3 contains 17 residues. Germline assignment: CDR1 SGHRS and CDR2 YFSETQ. Here the CDR3 DNA reads TGCGCCAGCAGCGCATCCGGAACAGGGGGTTCTTACAATGAGCAGTTCTTC. Residues: CASSASGTGGSYNEQFF.

The chain has TRBV5-6 and TRBJ1-2; TRBD1 aligns across 8 bases. The CDR3 has 19 residues. The germline V gene encodes CDR1 SGHDT and CDR2 YYEEEE. Unmatched junction bases numbered 18, after V lost 3 bases and J lost 2 bases. The CDR3 DNA sequence: TGTGCCAGCAGCTCGCCCCCGGGACAGGCAACCCCAGTCAACTATGGCTACACCTTC. Encoded protein: CASSSPPGQATPVNYGYTF. Together with reference TRBV5-6 and TRBJ1-2, the CDR3 gives the full variable domain: DAGVTQSPTHLIKTRGQQVTLRCSPKSGHDTVSWYQQALGQGPQFIFQYYEEEERQRGNFPDRFSGHQFPNYSSELNVNALLLGDSALYLCASSSPPGQATPVNYGYTFGSGTRLTVV.

The rearrangement links TRBV27 to TRBJ2-1; 7 bases align to TRBD1. CDR3 size: 15 residues. In germline, CDR1 is MNHEY, CDR2 SMNVEV (reference sequence). Trimming removed 6 bases from V and 0 bases from J; junction bases left unmatched: 5. DNA of the CDR3: TGTGCCAGCAGCGGAGACAGGGACTCCTACAATGAGCAGTTCTTC. It encodes CASSGDRDSYNEQFF.

This chain links TRBV2 with TRBJ1-1; a possible D gene is TRBD1 (5 bases). V was shortened by 4 bases and J by 7 bases, with 19 bases between the two germline ends. There are 15 residues in the CDR3. Germline values: CDR1 SNHLY, CDR2 FYNNEI. The CDR3 sequence is CASSAMAGVGGEAFF. The CDR3 DNA reads TGTGCCAGCAGTGCGATGGCCGGGGTCGGGGGTGAAGCTTTCTTT.

V usage is TRBV7-8 and J usage is TRBJ1-6, with TRBD1 matching 7 bases. Germline V gives CDR1 SGHVS, CDR2 FQNEAQ. The length of the CDR3 is 15 residues. Trimming removed 1 base from V and 7 bases from J; junction bases left unmatched: 4. This CDR3 reads CASSLGTGENSPLHF. CDR3 in DNA: TGTGCCAGCAGCTTAGGGACAGGAGAAAATTCACCCCTCCACTTT.